Sequencing of this T cell receptor (beta chain) was carried out in a study of cytomegalovirus exposure and HLA in healthy donors. Study at large: Prior work identified 120 million or so unique TCR beta sequences in some 180 million T cells. Drawn from HLA-typed donors, around 85 million unique TCRs were held in an early data release. Broader study findings: Both high specificity and high sensitivity reportedly marked the classifier's diagnosis of cytomegalovirus status. Highly shared variants forming one cluster were likely a sequencing artifact.

13 Jbeta primers and 60 Vbeta primers were used for the PCR. Sequenced by immunoSEQ multiplex PCR; TCRdb stores in-frame clones only, minus some. The table shows 65,000 to 95,000 clones, with around 77% occurring only once. In germline, CDR1 is GTSNPN, CDR2 SVGIG (reference sequence). The CDR3 contains 16 residues. V was clipped by 0 bases and J by 4 bases; unmatched bases: 11. Comment on this clone: Antigen specificity is unknown.

The sample consisted of PBMCs. The V gene is TRBV30, the J gene TRBJ2-7; 8 positions agree with TRBD1. The TCR comes from a man aged 45-65 years in good health and CMV-seronegative. The CDR3 DNA is TGTGCCTGGAGTGTACCCAGGACAGGGACTGGTTACGAGCAGTACTTC. Translating gives CAWSVPRTGTGYEQYF. Supplemented by reference TRBV30 and TRBJ2-7, the full variable domain reads SQTIHQWPATLVQPVGSPLSLECTVEGTSNPNLYWYRQAAGRGLQLLFYSVGIGQISSEVPQNLSASRPQDRQFILSSKKLLLSDSGFYLCAWSVPRTGTGYEQYFGPGTRLTVT.